This T cell receptor (beta chain) came from a study of shared clonotypes between healthy human individuals. The V gene's germline CDR1 is LNHDA and CDR2 SQIVND (reference sequence). Trimming stripped 1 base from V and 3 bases from J, with 10 bases between. The CDR3 runs to 14 residues. The table came from immunoSEQ multiplex PCR; TCRdb's copy has only in-frame clones and leaves some out. The table has around 1.4 million clones, roughly 98.5% seen once. The V call is TRBV19, the J call TRBJ2-7, with D perhaps assigned TRBD1 or TRBD2 (6 bases each). The source material was naive CD4+ T cells sorted from blood. This sample's subset: CD45RA+ positively selected. The sequence was collected from a young man in good health. CDR3 bases: TGTGCCAGTAGTATAGGAGGGGGGCTCTACGAGCAGTACTTC. Protein sequence: CASSIGGGLYEQYF.